This T cell receptor beta chain was sequenced in a study of cytomegalovirus exposure and HLA in healthy donors. Germline CDR1 and CDR2: SEHNR and FQNEAQ (reference sequence). This CDR3 has 19 residues. Deletions cut 5 bases from V and 8 bases from J, with 33 bases between. The sample holds one count of this clone. The method was immunoSEQ multiplex PCR; TCRdb's version includes in-frame clones alone and lacks a portion of them. The sample has more than 300,000 clones, roughly 90% seen once. The receptor was isolated from a woman under 30 in good health and CMV-seronegative. Specimen: PBMCs. The chain recombines TRBV7-9 with TRBJ1-1; D might be TRBD1 (5 bases). CDR3 sequence: CASSAYTTGRLKTGLEAFF. DNA of the CDR3: TGTGCCAGCAGCGCGTACACCACTGGCCGGCTGAAGACGGGACTCGAAGCTTTCTTT. The whole variable domain, filled in from reference TRBV7-9 and TRBJ1-1, reads DTGVSQNPRHKITKRGQNVTFRCDPISEHNRLYWYRQTLGQGPEFLTYFQNEAQLEKSRLLSDRFSAERPKGSFSTLEIQRTEQGDSAMYLCASSAYTTGRLKTGLEAFFGQGTRLTVV.